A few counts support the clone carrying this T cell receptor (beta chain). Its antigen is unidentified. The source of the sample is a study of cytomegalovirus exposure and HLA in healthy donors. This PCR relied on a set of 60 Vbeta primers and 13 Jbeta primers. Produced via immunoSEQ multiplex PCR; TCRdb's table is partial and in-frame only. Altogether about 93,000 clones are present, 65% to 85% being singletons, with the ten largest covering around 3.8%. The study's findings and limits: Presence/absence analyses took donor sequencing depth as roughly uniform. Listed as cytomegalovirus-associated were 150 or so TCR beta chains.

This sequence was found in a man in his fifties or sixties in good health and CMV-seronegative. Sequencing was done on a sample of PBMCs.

The CDR3 is CASSFTDRGYVSDTGELFF. CDR3 DNA: TGTGCCAGCAGTTTCACAGACAGAGGTTATGTCTCGGACACCGGGGAGCTGTTTTTT. The rearrangement links TRBV28 to TRBJ2-2; TRBD1 might be the D (5 bases). Germline-derived CDR1 and CDR2 are MDHEN and SYDVKM. Trimming cost V 3 bases and J 3 bases, with 23 bases left between them. The CDR3 is made up of 19 amino acids.